These T cell receptor beta chains were read from a single sample in a study of blood T cell repertoires in COVID-19. Profiled with immunoSEQ multiplex PCR; TCRdb holds only in-frame clones, not every one. The repertoire includes about 87,000 clones, 85% to 90% of them detected once, and about 5% sits in the top ten. The source material was peripheral blood. These receptors all stem from a man aged 40-49 years with acute or convalescent COVID-19. Each CDR3 is given with its conserved first and last residue. Fields, in order: V gene, clone size, J gene, CDR3 protein. Expanded clones get a size class; other rows say once, few or many, or leave the size out.

V gene: TRBV5-1
clone size: .
J gene: TRBJ2-3
CDR3 protein: CASSSTRGARTDTQYF

V gene: TRBV5-1
clone size: .
J gene: TRBJ1-1
CDR3 protein: CASSFDWTMNTEAFF

V gene: TRBV5-1
clone size: .
J gene: TRBJ1-3
CDR3 protein: CASSFSDSGNTIYF

V gene: TRBV27
clone size: .
J gene: TRBJ2-2
CDR3 protein: CASRRPRNTGELFF

V gene: TRBV11-3
clone size: .
J gene: TRBJ1-6
CDR3 protein: CASSSTGSSPLHF

V gene: TRBV9
clone size: once
J gene: TRBJ2-5
CDR3 protein: CASSEGGRRLGETQYF

V gene: TRBV23-1
clone size: .
J gene: TRBJ2-5
CDR3 protein: CASPEFCGTQRGETQYF

V gene: TRBV21-1
clone size: .
J gene: TRBJ2-3
CDR3 protein: CASSMLGEQGFHTQYF

V gene: TRBV30
clone size: .
J gene: TRBJ1-4
CDR3 protein: CASTGFQGSTNEKLFF

V gene: TRBV3-1/TRBV3-2
clone size: .
J gene: TRBJ2-7
CDR3 protein: CASSHTTSGASYEQYF

V gene: TRBV18
clone size: .
J gene: TRBJ2-7
CDR3 protein: CASSPETSYEQYF

V gene: TRBV5-1
clone size: .
J gene: TRBJ2-5
CDR3 protein: CASSTSGSAETQYF

V gene: TRBV5-5
clone size: .
J gene: TRBJ2-5
CDR3 protein: CASSEGDRGFTETQYF

V gene: TRBV9
clone size: .
J gene: TRBJ2-5
CDR3 protein: CASSGLAGGQGETQYF

V gene: TRBV4-2
clone size: .
J gene: TRBJ2-1
CDR3 protein: CASSRQSAGLNEQFF

V gene: TRBV4-2
clone size: once
J gene: TRBJ2-1
CDR3 protein: CASSQGGTYSYNEQFF

V gene: TRBV4-3
clone size: few
J gene: TRBJ1-3
CDR3 protein: CASSQVLDRSGNTIYF

V gene: TRBV5-4
clone size: .
J gene: TRBJ2-3
CDR3 protein: CASSLAGAGTDTQYF

V gene: TRBV10-3
clone size: .
J gene: TRBJ1-1
CDR3 protein: CAISEESRDTEAFF

V gene: TRBV7-2
clone size: few
J gene: TRBJ2-7
CDR3 protein: CASSLGQVAGYEQYF

V gene: TRBV30
clone size: once
J gene: TRBJ1-3
CDR3 protein: CAWRVRSGNTIYF

V gene: TRBV30
clone size: .
J gene: TRBJ1-2
CDR3 protein: CAWSPAEELYGYTF

V gene: TRBV5-4
clone size: .
J gene: TRBJ1-2
CDR3 protein: CASSRDRGISGYTF

V gene: TRBV15
clone size: medium-sized
J gene: TRBJ1-2
CDR3 protein: CATSRDRTLSYGYTF

V gene: TRBV7-9
clone size: .
J gene: TRBJ2-2
CDR3 protein: CASSTPRGAANTGELFF

V gene: TRBV7-2
clone size: .
J gene: TRBJ1-3
CDR3 protein: CASSPGGGRGNTIYF

V gene: TRBV30
clone size: .
J gene: TRBJ1-5
CDR3 protein: CAWSVPDRPYSNQPQHF

V gene: TRBV12-5
clone size: .
J gene: TRBJ1-5
CDR3 protein: CASGLVLQGQNYQPQHF

V gene: TRBV25-1
clone size: .
J gene: TRBJ2-7
CDR3 protein: CASSESTSGDYEQYF

V gene: TRBV19
clone size: .
J gene: TRBJ1-2
CDR3 protein: CASSSTGVNYGYTF

V gene: TRBV6-5
clone size: .
J gene: TRBJ1-5
CDR3 protein: CASQRTGGNQPRHF

V gene: TRBV5-1
clone size: .
J gene: TRBJ1-2
CDR3 protein: CASSRTDRPAPYGYTF

V gene: TRBV29-1
clone size: .
J gene: TRBJ1-2
CDR3 protein: CSVAPLTNYGYTF

V gene: TRBV11-3
clone size: few
J gene: TRBJ2-7
CDR3 protein: CASSLQQGGGSYEQYF

V gene: TRBV4-3
clone size: .
J gene: TRBJ2-7
CDR3 protein: CASSQWDRLSYEQYF

V gene: TRBV21-1
clone size: few
J gene: TRBJ2-2
CDR3 protein: CASSKEGGCRELFF

V gene: TRBV19
clone size: .
J gene: TRBJ1-1
CDR3 protein: CASSKQVTNTEAFF

V gene: TRBV14
clone size: .
J gene: TRBJ1-1
CDR3 protein: CASSHGLTSYTEAFF

V gene: TRBV7-9
clone size: .
J gene: TRBJ1-3
CDR3 protein: CASSLGGMDTIYF

V gene: TRBV7-9
clone size: .
J gene: TRBJ1-1
CDR3 protein: CASSLGGLNTEAFF

V gene: TRBV10-3
clone size: .
J gene: TRBJ2-7
CDR3 protein: CAISTRRAGKEEGHEQYF

V gene: TRBV19
clone size: once
J gene: TRBJ1-1
CDR3 protein: CASSRQLNTEAFF

V gene: TRBV6-5
clone size: .
J gene: TRBJ1-1
CDR3 protein: CASRSSGGRNTEAFF

V gene: TRBV5-1
clone size: .
J gene: TRBJ2-7
CDR3 protein: CASSLVGTGRYEQYF

V gene: TRBV19
clone size: .
J gene: TRBJ2-3
CDR3 protein: CASSMRVRTTSTDTQYF

V gene: TRBV14
clone size: .
J gene: TRBJ1-2
CDR3 protein: CASSQARGTYGYTF

V gene: TRBV10-3
clone size: .
J gene: TRBJ1-1
CDR3 protein: CAIKTQEAEAFF

V gene: TRBV19
clone size: .
J gene: TRBJ1-6
CDR3 protein: CASSIVGSSYNSPLHF